Below are 25 T cell receptor beta chains sequenced from a single sample in a study of blood T cell repertoires in COVID-19. Clones were read by immunoSEQ multiplex PCR, and TCRdb kept only the in-frame ones, dropping some. Among around 56,000 clones listed, around four fifths were seen once. Sequencing used peripheral blood. Every receptor here comes from a woman in her forties or fifties with active or convalescent COVID-19.

This clone was observed once. The chain joins TRBV4-1 to TRBJ2-1; 13 nucleotides match TRBD2. Per the germline V gene, CDR1 is MGHRA and CDR2 is YSYEKL. The length of the CDR3 is 15 residues. Losses at the gene ends were 4 bases for V and 8 bases for J; bases not matched to a gene: 5. CDR3 coding DNA: TGCGCCAGCAGCCCCGGGACTAGCGGGAACTATGAGCAGTTCTTC. This encodes CASSPGTSGNYEQFF.

The chain employs TRBV18 and TRBJ2-1, with TRBD2 matching over 7 bases. With 0 bases clipped from V and 4 bases from J, the junction kept 9 bases outside the gene matches. This CDR3 has 17 amino acids. Looked up from germline, CDR1 is KGHSH and CDR2 is LQKENI. CDR3 loop: CASSPPMSPSGYNEQFF. CDR3 bases: TGTGCCAGCTCACCACCGATGTCCCCTAGCGGATACAATGAGCAGTTCTTC.

This clone was seen only a few times. The genes are TRBV5-4 and TRBJ2-3; 13 bases fit TRBD2. CDR3 length: 18 residues. Per the germline V gene, CDR1 is SGHNT and CDR2 is YYREEE (reference sequence). Trimming removed 1 base from V and 5 bases from J; junction bases left unmatched: 10. The CDR3 coding sequence is TGTGCCAGCAGCTTGCGGGGGACTAGCGGGACATTGGGAGATACGCAGTATTTT. Residues: CASSLRGTSGTLGDTQYF.

This chain connects TRBV28 to TRBJ2-7; TRBD2 matches 7 bases. The V gene's germline CDR1 is MDHEN and CDR2 SYDVKM. Trimming at V came to 6 bases and at J to 2 bases, leaving 10 bases not matched to a gene. The CDR3 extends over 15 amino acids. The CDR3 DNA reads TGTGCCAGCAGGTCTAGCGGAGGCGAGACCTACGAGCAGTACTTC. Its translation: CASRSSGGETYEQYF.

This rearrangement joins TRBV2 to TRBJ2-3, with 9 bases fitting TRBD2. Germline CDR1 is SNHLY and CDR2 is FYNNEI. This CDR3 is built from 17 residues. J was trimmed by 4 bases and V by 4 bases; bases with no gene match: 12. CDR3 in DNA: TGTGCCAGCAGTGTCCAGACTAGCGGAGGGCCGTCAGATACGCAGTATTTT. This gives the protein CASSVQTSGGPSDTQYF.

This sequence joins TRBV9 and TRBJ1-6; 7 bases align to TRBD1. Trimming took 3 bases from V and 8 from J; bases not matched to a gene: 8. The CDR3 runs 15 residues. CDR1 and CDR2 (germline): SGDLS, YYNGEE. In DNA form, the CDR3 reads TGTGCCAGCAGCGCCCGGGACAGTAGATATTCACCCCTCCACTTT. It translates to CASSARDSRYSPLHF.

The chain is built from TRBV27 and TRBJ2-5; 7 positions agree with TRBD2. Losses at the gene ends were 6 bases for V and 3 bases for J; bases not matched to a gene: 13. Germline V lookup: CDR1 MNHEY, CDR2 SMNVEV (reference sequence). The CDR3 sequence is 16 residues long. The DNA for the CDR3 is TGTGCCAGCAGGCACTCCCTGGGAGGGATTGAAGAGACCCAGTACTTC. It encodes CASRHSLGGIEETQYF.

The genes are TRBV6-6 and TRBJ1-2; D is unclear. The CDR3 loop spans 13 amino acids. Looked up from germline, CDR1 is MNHNY and CDR2 is SVGAGI (reference sequence). The germline V and J ends were trimmed by 5 bases and 8 bases, with 15 bases remaining between them. CDR3 protein: CASSIITANGYTF. CDR3 in DNA: TGTGCCAGCAGTATCATCACAGCTAACGGCTACACCTTC.

At least ten counts were recorded for this clone. Other DNA sequences in this sample translate to the same CDR3. This chain joins TRBV12-3 or TRBV12-4 and TRBJ1-1, with D maybe TRBD1 (5 bases). V lost 3 bases to trimming and J lost 2 bases, with 7 bases between them. The CDR3 runs 13 residues. The CDR3: CASSLQGNTEAFF. CDR3 nucleotide sequence: TGTGCCAGCAGTTTGCAGGGTAACACTGAAGCTTTCTTT.

The rearrangement links TRBV9 to TRBJ2-1; 10 nucleotides match TRBD2. The germline CDR1 and CDR2 sequences are SGDLS and YYNGEE. V shed 0 bases, J shed 7 bases, and the junction held 4 bases outside the gene matches. The CDR3 is made up of 15 amino acids. The chain's CDR3 is CASSVASAGGNEQFF. CDR3 nucleotide sequence: TGTGCCAGCAGCGTAGCCTCAGCGGGGGGGAATGAGCAGTTCTTC.

This clone was seen a single time. The V and J genes are TRBV19 and TRBJ2-1; 9 bases align to TRBD2. Germline CDR1 LNHDA, CDR2 SQIVND (reference sequence). V trimming: 5 bases; J trimming: 3 bases; junction bases outside the gene matches: 5. This CDR3 has 15 residues. DNA of the CDR3: TGTGCCAGTAGTCCCGGGACTAGCAACTACAATGAGCAGTTCTTC. It specifies CASSPGTSNYNEQFF.

This chain uses TRBV24-1 with TRBJ1-4; 9 positions match TRBD1. Unmatched junction bases numbered 3, after V lost 3 bases and J lost 5 bases. The germline gives CDR1 KGHDR, CDR2 SFDVKD. CDR3 length equals 15 residues. The CDR3 here is CATSDGDRANEKLFF. CDR3 nucleotide sequence: TGTGCCACCAGTGATGGGGACAGGGCGAATGAAAAACTGTTTTTT.

In its sample, this clone was seen once. The rearrangement joins TRBV5-1 to TRBJ1-2, with unresolved D. The CDR3 is 14 residues long. V was trimmed by 4 bases and J by 6 bases, leaving 16 bases between them. Germline V gene lookup returns CDR1 SGHRS and CDR2 YFSETQ. The CDR3 region has the DNA TGCGCCAGCAGCATCTTCGGGGAGGGAGATGGCTACACCTTC. Residues: CASSIFGEGDGYTF.

This clone was picked up one time. The V gene is TRBV7-9, the J gene TRBJ2-1; 12 bases are shared with TRBD2. The ends lost 6 bases at V and 4 bases at J; junction bases unmatched: 4. The CDR3 has 15 residues. Germline CDR1 reads SEHNR; CDR2 reads FQNEAQ (reference sequence). In DNA, the CDR3 is TGTGCCAGCAGTTATCTAGCGGGGGGGTACAATGAGCAGTTCTTC. This gives the protein CASSYLAGGYNEQFF.

V and J are TRBV6-1 and TRBJ1-1; 8 bases fit TRBD1. Germline trimming cut 2 bases from V and 10 bases from J; bases unmatched to any gene: 6. Germline V gene data show CDR1 as MNHNS and CDR2 as SASEGT. This CDR3 has 13 amino acids. As DNA, the CDR3 is TGTGCCAGCAGTGAACGGCAGGGGGCTTCAGCTTTCTTT. Amino acid sequence: CASSERQGASAFF.

The chain recombines TRBV28 with TRBJ2-3; maybe TRBD1 (6 bases). The V and J ends lost 5 bases and 4 bases respectively, with 13 bases between them. The V gene's germline CDR1 is MDHEN and CDR2 SYDVKM. CDR3 length equals 14 residues. This CDR3 is CASSTNSGADTQYF. The DNA of the CDR3 is TGTGCCAGCAGTACAAATTCAGGGGCAGATACGCAGTATTTT.

The table lists this clone with many counts. This rearrangement joins TRBV7-9 to TRBJ2-3; D unclear. Looked up from germline, CDR1 is SEHNR and CDR2 is FQNEAQ (reference sequence). The CDR3 spans 13 residues. The V end was cut by 7 bases, the J end by 7 bases, with 15 bases between. This chain's CDR3 is CASTESGGNTQYF. The CDR3 DNA is TGTGCCAGCACCGAGTCCGGCGGAAATACGCAGTATTTT. Together with reference TRBV7-9 and TRBJ2-3, the CDR3 gives the full variable domain: DTGVSQNPRHKITKRGQNVTFRCDPISEHNRLYWYRQTLGQGPEFLTYFQNEAQLEKSRLLSDRFSAERPKGSFSTLEIQRTEQGDSAMYLCASTESGGNTQYFGPGTRLTVL.

The chain links TRBV16 to TRBJ1-2; D might be TRBD1 (6 bases). CDR1 and CDR2 (germline): KGHSY, FQNENV. The CDR3 has 16 residues. V lost 6 bases and J 0 bases, leaving 17 bases between the germline ends. In DNA, the CDR3 is TGTGCCAGCAGACCCAGACAGGCCTTAGCTAACTATGGCTACACCTTC. As protein: CASRPRQALANYGYTF.

The chain carries TRBV5-8 and TRBJ1-6; D unresolved. The germline gives CDR1 SGHTS, CDR2 YDEGEE. V was cut by 4 bases and J by 7 bases, with 6 bases left in between. The length of the CDR3 is 12 residues. The chain's CDR3 is CASSLPNSPLHF. CDR3 sequence (DNA): TGTGCCAGCAGCCTTCCGAATTCACCCCTCCACTTT.

The chain is built from TRBV3-1 (or the pseudogene TRBV3-2) and TRBJ2-2; 9 bases align to TRBD1. CDR1 is LGHDT and CDR2 is YNNKEL in the germline V gene (reference sequence). The CDR3 runs to 15 residues. The V and J ends lost 6 bases and 4 bases, in that order; junction bases with no gene match: 6. The CDR3 reads CASRVDRGGTGELFF. CDR3 coding DNA: TGTGCCAGCAGAGTTGACAGGGGGGGCACCGGGGAGCTGTTTTTT.

This clone was seen only once. The V call is TRBV18, the J call TRBJ1-1; D gene ambiguous. Germline-derived CDR1 and CDR2 are KGHSH and LQKENI. Trimming took 0 bases from V and 3 from J, leaving 11 bases between them. This CDR3 region has 15 residues. DNA of the CDR3: TGTGCCAGCTCACCACCGCGGACGGGAGACACTGAAGCTTTCTTT. It codes for CASSPPRTGDTEAFF.

This rearrangement joins TRBV29-1 to TRBJ1-1, with D possibly matching TRBD1 (5 bases). The germline V and J ends were trimmed by 3 bases and 5 bases, with 10 bases remaining between them. Germline lookup yields CDR1 SQVTM and CDR2 ANQGSEA. This CDR3 has 12 amino acids. DNA of the CDR3: TGCAGCGTTGACAGGGTGGAAACTGAAGCTTTCTTT. Amino acid sequence: CSVDRVETEAFF. Supplemented by reference TRBV29-1 and TRBJ1-1, the full variable domain reads SAVISQKPSRDICQRGTSLTIQCQVDSQVTMMFWYRQQPGQSLTLIATANQGSEATYESGFVIDKFPISRPNLTFSTLTVSNMSPEDSSIYLCSVDRVETEAFFGQGTRLTVV.

V and J are TRBV6-5 and TRBJ2-1; D possibly corresponds to TRBD2 (6 bases). This CDR3 region has 15 residues. V was pared by 6 bases and J by 4 bases, with 16 bases between. Germline CDR1 is MNHEY and CDR2 is SVGAGI. The CDR3 here is CASSPGEAGYNEQFF. DNA for the CDR3: TGTGCCAGCAGCCCCGGGGAAGCGGGTTACAATGAGCAGTTCTTC.

The J gene is TRBJ1-3, the V gene TRBV7-9; a possible D gene is TRBD1 (5 bases). V was cut by 5 bases and J by 2 bases, with 10 bases left in between. This CDR3 has 14 amino acids. Germline assignment: CDR1 SEHNR and CDR2 FQNEAQ (reference sequence). As DNA, the CDR3 is TGTGCCAGCAGCCCCGCCAGGGCTGGAAACACCATATATTTT. Amino acids: CASSPARAGNTIYF.

The gene calls are TRBV15 and TRBJ2-2, with D tentatively TRBD1 (5 bases). V lost 1 base to trimming and J lost 7 bases, with 13 bases between them. The length of the CDR3 is 15 residues. CDR1 is LNHNV, CDR2 YYDKDF, per germline (reference sequence). CDR3 in amino acids: CATSRAGAGNGELFF. CDR3 nucleotides: TGTGCCACCAGCAGAGCTGGGGCCGGAAACGGGGAGCTGTTTTTT.